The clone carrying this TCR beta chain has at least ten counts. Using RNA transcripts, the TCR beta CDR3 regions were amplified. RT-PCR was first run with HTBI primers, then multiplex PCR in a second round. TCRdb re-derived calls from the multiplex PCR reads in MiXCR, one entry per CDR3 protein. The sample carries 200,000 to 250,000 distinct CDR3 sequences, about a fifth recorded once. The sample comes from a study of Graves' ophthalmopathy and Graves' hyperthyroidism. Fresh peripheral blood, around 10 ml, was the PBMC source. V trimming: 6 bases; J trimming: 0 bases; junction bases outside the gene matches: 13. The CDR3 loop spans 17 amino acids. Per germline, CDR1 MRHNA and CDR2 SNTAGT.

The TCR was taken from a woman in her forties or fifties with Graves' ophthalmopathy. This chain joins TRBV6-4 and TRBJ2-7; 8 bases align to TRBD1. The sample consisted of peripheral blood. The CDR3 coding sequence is TGTGCCAGCAGCGGACACGGACAGGGAATATACTCCTACGAGCAGTACTTC. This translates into CASSGHGQGIYSYEQYF.